The 10 T cell receptor beta chains listed next were all sequenced from one sample in a study of T cells in Graves' hyperthyroidism and ophthalmopathy. Amplification of TCR beta CDR3 regions was performed using RNA transcripts as template. The HTBI primer set drove a first-round RT-PCR of the TCR CDR3. Via MiXCR, TCRdb re-called the multiplex PCR reads, giving one row per CDR3 protein. The sample consists of a few hundred thousand distinct CDR3 sequences, approximately 15% of them appearing once. The sequenced sample was blood. These receptors were taken from a woman in her thirties or forties with Graves' ophthalmopathy.

The chain couples TRBV29-1 to TRBJ2-2; D uncertain. CDR3 length: 13 amino acids. V was trimmed by 8 bases and J by 4 bases, leaving 14 bases between them. Looked up from germline, CDR1 is SQVTM and CDR2 is ANQGSEA. DNA for the CDR3: TGCAGCTTCGACCGGGCAGGCACCGGGGAGCTGTTTTTT. It encodes CSFDRAGTGELFF.

This clonotype has at least ten counts. The chain is built from TRBV11-2 and TRBJ2-5, with 7 bases lining up with TRBD2. CDR3 size: 16 residues. After removal of 1 base from V and 1 base from J, the junction contained 6 bases not matched to a gene. Germline CDR1 is SGHAT and CDR2 is FQNNGV. The CDR3: CASSLGRTRTQETQYF. The CDR3 DNA reads as TGTGCCAGCAGCTTAGGAAGGACTAGAACCCAAGAGACCCAGTACTTC.

This clonotype showed up many times. The gene calls are TRBV27 and TRBJ2-7; no reliable D call. Deletions cut 0 bases from V and 1 base from J, with 7 bases between. The germline V gene encodes CDR1 MNHEY and CDR2 SMNVEV (reference sequence). The CDR3 totals 14 residues. The CDR3 protein is CASSLSLASYEQYF. The CDR3 DNA follows: TGTGCCAGCAGTTTATCTTTAGCATCCTACGAGCAGTACTTC.

This clonotype turned up a few times. The V call is TRBV10-3, the J call TRBJ1-1; the D gene is possibly TRBD1 (5 bases). Germline V gene data show CDR1 as ENHRY and CDR2 as SYGVKD. The CDR3 is 14 amino acids. Trimming took off 5 bases at V and 6 bases at J, with 16 bases between the two ends. The CDR3: CAISSQGDFSEAFF. CDR3 coding DNA: TGTGCCATCAGTTCCCAAGGGGATTTCTCTGAAGCTTTCTTT.

The chain uses TRBV28 and TRBJ2-3; tentative D call: TRBD2 (5 bases). The CDR3 has 12 residues. Germline V gene lookup returns CDR1 MDHEN and CDR2 SYDVKM. The V end was cut by 5 bases, the J end by 11 bases, with 14 bases between. The CDR3 DNA is TGTGCCAGCAGTCCATGGACTTGGGTGCAGTATTTT. It specifies CASSPWTWVQYF.

In its sample, this clonotype was seen many times. The chain joins TRBV2 to TRBJ2-5; 8 bases match TRBD1. The CDR3 length is 17 residues. J gave up 1 base and V 5 bases, and 12 bases lay outside the gene matches. Germline V gene sequence: CDR1 SNHLY, CDR2 FYNNEI. The CDR3 region is CASSTVPGQGGQETQYF. The CDR3 DNA reads TGTGCCAGCAGTACCGTGCCAGGACAGGGCGGCCAAGAGACCCAGTACTTC.

This clonotype was seen more than once but under ten times. CDR3 loop: CSARPSGYYEQYF. The CDR3 DNA reads TGCAGTGCCCGACCTTCGGGATACTACGAGCAGTACTTC. The rearrangement joins TRBV20-1 to TRBJ2-7; TRBD2 is a possible D gene (5 bases). The CDR3 spans 13 residues. The germline CDR1 and CDR2 sequences are DFQATT and SNEGSKA (reference sequence). V shed 6 bases and J shed 3 bases, with 15 bases lying between them.

This clonotype was seen ten or more times. Germline and junction disagree at one end, which may indicate a read error. V gene TRBV5-1 combines with J gene TRBJ1-4; 10 bases fit TRBD1. The CDR3 is 14 amino acids. CDR1 SGHRS and CDR2 YFSETQ come from the germline V gene. The CDR3 DNA reads as TGTGCCAGCTCCCCGGGACAGGGGAACGAAAAACTGTTTTTT. The encoded protein is CASSPGQGNEKLFF.

The chain is built from TRBV2 and TRBJ2-1, with D hard to call. CDR3 length: 13 residues. Germline V gene lookup returns CDR1 SNHLY and CDR2 FYNNEI. Trimming took 2 bases from V and 13 from J, leaving 15 bases between them. The CDR3 nucleotides read TGTGCCAGCAGTGAAAGCGCCCAATTGTTCCAGTTCTTC. Translating it yields CASSESAQLFQFF.

This clonotype has ten or more counts. The chain recombines TRBV6-1 with TRBJ2-7; TRBD2 agrees at 9 bases. Germline assignment: CDR1 MNHNS and CDR2 SASEGT. V shed 5 bases and J 5 bases; nucleotides not matched to a gene: 10. The CDR3 loop spans 15 amino acids. This CDR3 is CASSSRLAARDEQYF. CDR3 bases: TGTGCCAGCAGTTCCCGACTAGCGGCGCGCGACGAGCAGTACTTC.